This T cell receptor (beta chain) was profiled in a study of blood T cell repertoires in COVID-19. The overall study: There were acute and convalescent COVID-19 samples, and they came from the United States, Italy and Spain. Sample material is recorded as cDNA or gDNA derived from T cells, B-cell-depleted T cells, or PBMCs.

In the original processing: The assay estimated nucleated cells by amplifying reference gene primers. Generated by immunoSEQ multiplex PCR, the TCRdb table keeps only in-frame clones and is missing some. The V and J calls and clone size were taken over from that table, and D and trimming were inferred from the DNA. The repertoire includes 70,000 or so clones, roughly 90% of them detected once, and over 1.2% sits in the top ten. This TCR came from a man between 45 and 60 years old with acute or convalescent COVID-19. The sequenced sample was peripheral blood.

The CDR3 coding sequence is TGTGCCAGCAGAAACAGGGAGACAGGGCGAGGCTACACCTTC. Translated: CASRNRETGRGYTF. The gene calls are TRBV6-5 and TRBJ1-2; 7 bases match TRBD1. The CDR3 extends over 14 amino acids. The V segment lost 6 bases and the J segment 8 bases; nucleotides outside the gene matches: 12. Per germline, CDR1 MNHEY and CDR2 SVGAGI.